This TCR beta chain stems from a study of blood T cell repertoires in COVID-19. This table comes from immunoSEQ multiplex PCR, and its TCRdb copy is limited to in-frame clones, with some not included. The table has some 150,000 clones, over 75% seen once. The sample comprised PBMCs or T cells enriched from blood (not recorded which). This TCR derives from a human donor with acute COVID-19. The donor label of this sample is uncertain.

CDR3 sequence reads: CATSDPRGNEQFF. CDR3 sequence (DNA): TGTGCCACCAGTGATCCCAGGGGGAATGAGCAGTTCTTC. This chain links TRBV24-1 with TRBJ2-1; 7 nucleotides match TRBD1. Trimming at V came to 3 bases and at J to 7 bases, leaving 2 bases not matched to a gene. Looked up from germline, CDR1 is KGHDR and CDR2 is SFDVKD. This CDR3 has 13 residues.